Presented here are 8 T cell receptor beta chains from one specimen sequenced in a study of T cell responses to AZD1222 COVID-19 vaccine. Assay: immunoSEQ multiplex PCR; the TCRdb copy retains only in-frame clones and omits some. The sample lists some 90,000 clones; 70% to 90% were seen once. This specimen consisted of peripheral blood, obtained on day 0 of AZD1222 vaccination. Receptors were obtained from an adult in good health.

CDR3: CASSTQGVGSPLHF. Written as DNA, the CDR3 is TGTGCCAGCTCAACCCAGGGCGTGGGTTCACCCCTCCACTTT. V gene TRBV18 combines with J gene TRBJ1-6, with D tentatively TRBD1 (5 bases). Trimming cost V 5 bases and J 9 bases, with 14 bases left between them. Germline CDR1 KGHSH, CDR2 LQKENI. The CDR3 runs 14 residues.

The chain employs TRBV5-4 and TRBJ1-6; D not resolved. This CDR3 is 14 amino acids long. In germline, CDR1 is SGHNT, CDR2 YYREEE (reference sequence). The ends were cut back, 0 bases at V and 6 bases at J, with 7 bases in the middle. The CDR3 sequence is CASSLGQINSPLHF. DNA for the CDR3: TGTGCCAGCAGCTTGGGGCAGATTAATTCACCCCTCCACTTT. The full variable domain, with the rest looked up from reference TRBV5-4 and TRBJ1-6, is ETGVTQSPTHLIKTRGQQVTLRCSSQSGHNTVSWYQQALGQGPQFIFQYYREEENGRGNFPPRFSGLQFPNYSSELNVNALELDDSALYLCASSLGQINSPLHFGNGTRLTVT.

In its sample, this clone was seen once. The J gene is TRBJ1-4, the V gene TRBV18; D is unclear. Germline CDR1 and CDR2: KGHSH and LQKENI. The CDR3 is made up of 15 amino acids. V lost 2 bases and J lost 6, with 13 bases in between. CDR3 region: CASSPDEGFDEKLFF. In DNA form, the CDR3 reads TGTGCCAGCTCACCAGACGAGGGTTTCGATGAAAAACTGTTTTTT.

J is TRBJ2-3 and V is TRBV5-1; D ambiguous. CDR1 SGHRS and CDR2 YFSETQ come from the germline V gene. The CDR3 is 12 residues long. The V and J ends lost 4 bases and 0 bases respectively, with 3 bases between them. CDR3 sequence reads: CASSPSTDTQYF. CDR3 DNA sequence: TGCGCCAGCAGCCCCAGCACAGATACGCAGTATTTT.

This clone occurred once. This rearrangement joins TRBV5-5 to TRBJ2-5; no firm D call. Germline-derived CDR1 and CDR2 are SGHKS and YYEKEE (reference sequence). The CDR3 length is 14 residues. V was pared by 0 bases and J by 2 bases, with 8 bases between. The CDR3: CASSLGAGQETQYF. The CDR3 DNA follows: TGTGCCAGCAGCTTGGGGGCCGGTCAAGAGACCCAGTACTTC.

CDR3 sequence reads: CASSQGYRRGRSYEQYF. The CDR3 bases are TGTGCCAGCAGCCAAGGATACCGGCGGGGTCGCTCCTACGAGCAGTACTTC. The chain carries TRBV3-1 (or the pseudogene TRBV3-2) and TRBJ2-7, with D possibly matching TRBD2 (6 bases). The V gene lost 1 base and the J gene lost 0 bases, with 16 bases spanning the gap. The CDR3 loop spans 17 amino acids. Germline V gives CDR1 LGHDT, CDR2 YNNKEL (reference sequence).

The chain is built from TRBV5-5 and TRBJ1-4; no clear D gene. CDR1 SGHKS and CDR2 YYEKEE come from the germline V gene (reference sequence). The CDR3 covers 13 residues. The V end lost 1 base, the J end lost 13 bases, and 14 bases lay between the germline ends. CDR3 in amino acids: CASSLLLDGRLFF. Written as DNA, the CDR3 is TGTGCCAGCAGCTTGCTGTTAGATGGCCGACTGTTTTTT.

The chain joins TRBV6-5 to TRBJ2-1; 7 bases are a match to TRBD2. Trimming cost V 2 bases and J 7 bases; bases outside gene matches: 11. Germline V CDR1 and CDR2: MNHEY, SVGAGI. The CDR3 has 16 residues. CDR3 loop: CASSYPGGLRGNEQFF. CDR3 nucleotide sequence: TGTGCCAGCAGTTACCCCGGGGGGTTACGGGGGAATGAGCAGTTCTTC.